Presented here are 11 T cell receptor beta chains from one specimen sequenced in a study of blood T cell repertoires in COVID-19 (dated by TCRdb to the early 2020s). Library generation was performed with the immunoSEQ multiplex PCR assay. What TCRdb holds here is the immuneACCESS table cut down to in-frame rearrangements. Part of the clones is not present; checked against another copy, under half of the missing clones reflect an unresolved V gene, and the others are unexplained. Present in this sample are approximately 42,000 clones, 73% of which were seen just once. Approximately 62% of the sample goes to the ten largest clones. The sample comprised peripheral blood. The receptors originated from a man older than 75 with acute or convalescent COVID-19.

This CDR3 reads CASSPPWTTGNTIYF. DNA of the CDR3: TGTGCCAGCTCACCTCCCTGGACAACTGGAAACACCATATATTTT. V is TRBV18 and J is TRBJ1-3; weak D call: TRBD1 (5 bases). Looked up from germline, CDR1 is KGHSH and CDR2 is LQKENI. V lost 3 bases, J lost 2 bases, and 11 bases lay in between. The CDR3 contains 15 residues.

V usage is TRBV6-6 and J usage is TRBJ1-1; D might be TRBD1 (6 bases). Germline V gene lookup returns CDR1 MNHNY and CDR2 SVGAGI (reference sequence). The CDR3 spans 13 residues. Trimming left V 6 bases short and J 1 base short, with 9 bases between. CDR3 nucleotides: TGTGCCAGCAGGCTACAGGGGAACACTGAAGCTTTCTTT. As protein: CASRLQGNTEAFF.

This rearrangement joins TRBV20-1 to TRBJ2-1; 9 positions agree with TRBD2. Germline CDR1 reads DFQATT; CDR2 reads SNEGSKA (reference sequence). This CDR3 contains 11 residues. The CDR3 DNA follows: TGCAGCCTCCTCCAGGGACTAGCTAAATTCTTC. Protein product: CSLLQGLAKFF.

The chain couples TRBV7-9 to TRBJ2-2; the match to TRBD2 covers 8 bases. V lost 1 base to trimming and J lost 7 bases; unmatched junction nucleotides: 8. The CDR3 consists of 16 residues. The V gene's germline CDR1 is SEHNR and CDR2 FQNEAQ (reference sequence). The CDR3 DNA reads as TGTGCCAGCAGCTTAGAGAGACTAGCGTGGTACGGGGAGCTGTTTTTT. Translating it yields CASSLERLAWYGELFF.

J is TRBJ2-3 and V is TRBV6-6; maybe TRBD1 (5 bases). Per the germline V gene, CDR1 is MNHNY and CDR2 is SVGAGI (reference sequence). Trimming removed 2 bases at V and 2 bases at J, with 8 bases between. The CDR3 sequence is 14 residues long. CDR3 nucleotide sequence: TGTGCCAGCAGTTACGACAGTTCCACAGATACGCAGTATTTT. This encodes CASSYDSSTDTQYF.

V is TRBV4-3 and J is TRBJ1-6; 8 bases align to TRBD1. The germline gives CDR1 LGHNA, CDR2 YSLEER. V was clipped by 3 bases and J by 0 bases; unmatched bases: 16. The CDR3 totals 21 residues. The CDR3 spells CASSQERRGQVFFSYNSPLHF. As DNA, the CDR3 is TGCGCCAGCAGCCAGGAGAGAAGGGGACAGGTTTTTTTCTCCTATAATTCACCCCTCCACTTT.

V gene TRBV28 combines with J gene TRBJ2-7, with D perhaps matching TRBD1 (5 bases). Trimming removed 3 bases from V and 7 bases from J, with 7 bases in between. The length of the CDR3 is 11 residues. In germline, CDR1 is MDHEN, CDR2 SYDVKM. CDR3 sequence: CASSLGREQYF. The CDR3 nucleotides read TGTGCCAGCAGTTTGGGGCGGGAGCAGTACTTC.

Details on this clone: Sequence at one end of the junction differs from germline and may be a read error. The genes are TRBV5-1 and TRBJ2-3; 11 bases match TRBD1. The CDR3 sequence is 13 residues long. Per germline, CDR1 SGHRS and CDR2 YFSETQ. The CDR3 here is CASSPRDRGFRVF. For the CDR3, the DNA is TGCGCCAGCAGCCCCCGGGACAGGGGGTTCAGGGTTTTT.

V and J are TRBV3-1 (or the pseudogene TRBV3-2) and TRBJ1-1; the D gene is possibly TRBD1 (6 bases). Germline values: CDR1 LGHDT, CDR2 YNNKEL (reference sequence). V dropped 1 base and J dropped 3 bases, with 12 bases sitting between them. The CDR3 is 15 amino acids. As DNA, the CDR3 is TGTGCCAGCAGCCAAGGGGCAGGACAGTACACTGAAGCTTTCTTT. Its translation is CASSQGAGQYTEAFF.

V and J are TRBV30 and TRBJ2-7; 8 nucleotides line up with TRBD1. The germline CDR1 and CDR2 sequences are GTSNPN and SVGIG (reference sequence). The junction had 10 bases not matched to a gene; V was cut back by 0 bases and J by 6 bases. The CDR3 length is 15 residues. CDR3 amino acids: CAWSVLRQGAGEQYF. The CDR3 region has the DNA TGTGCCTGGAGTGTACTAAGGCAGGGGGCGGGCGAGCAGTACTTC.

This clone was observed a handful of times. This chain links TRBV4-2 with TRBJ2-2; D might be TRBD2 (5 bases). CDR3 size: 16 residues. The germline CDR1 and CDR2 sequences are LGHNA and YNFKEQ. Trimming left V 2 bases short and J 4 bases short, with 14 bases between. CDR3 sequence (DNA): TGTGCCAGCAGCCAAAGAATAGGAGGCGGCACCGGGGAGCTGTTTTTT. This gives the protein CASSQRIGGGTGELFF.